A single sample gave rise to the 3 T cell receptor beta chains below, sequenced in a study of blood T cell repertoires in COVID-19. Clones were sequenced by immunoSEQ multiplex PCR, and TCRdb holds only the in-frame ones, with some missing. The table has 8,400 or so clones, 91% seen once; the top ten hold 4% to 5%. Sequencing input: peripheral blood. All receptors come from a woman between 50 and 59 years old with active COVID-19.

The rearrangement uses TRBV7-2 and TRBJ2-5; the D gene is possibly TRBD2 (5 bases). The CDR3 has 12 residues. V gave up 6 bases and J gave up 5 bases, with 10 bases separating them. Looked up from germline, CDR1 is SGHTA and CDR2 is FQGNSA. The CDR3 nucleotides read TGTGCCAGCAGTTGGACTGAGGAGACCCAGTACTTC. This sequence encodes CASSWTEETQYF.

The V call is TRBV5-5, the J call TRBJ2-1, with unresolved D. This CDR3 is built from 17 residues. V was shortened by 3 bases and J by 0 bases, with 16 bases between the two germline ends. The germline CDR1 and CDR2 sequences are SGHKS and YYEKEE (reference sequence). Written as DNA, the CDR3 is TGTGCCAGCAGCTCACGTACCCTCAGTCGCTCCTACAATGAGCAGTTCTTC. Its translation is CASSSRTLSRSYNEQFF.

The chain has TRBV5-1 and TRBJ1-4; 7 bases fit TRBD1. In germline, CDR1 is SGHRS, CDR2 YFSETQ. The CDR3 consists of 15 residues. V gave up 2 bases and J gave up 3 bases; unmatched junction bases: 4. Here the CDR3 reads CASSLQGPPNEKLFF. Here the CDR3 DNA reads TGCGCCAGCAGCTTACAGGGGCCCCCTAATGAAAAACTGTTTTTT.